The 29 T cell receptor beta chains given below trace back to one sample, sequenced in a study of shared clonotypes between healthy human individuals. Naive CD8 cells, CD45RO-negative and positively selected for CCR7, excluded terminally differentiated effector memory CD45RA+ cells. Some clones are missing from TCRdb's copy, which holds only in-frame ones; the method was immunoSEQ multiplex PCR. The sample includes about 2.1 million clones, about 92% seen only once; the top ten take over 1.5%. The sample taken for sequencing was naive CD8+ T cells from PBMCs. The receptors here all came from a man aged 18 to 29 in good health. Some clones in this sample may be carry-over from other donors' samples.

V gene TRBV5-1 combines with J gene TRBJ2-3; TRBD2 matches at 11 bases. Germline lookup yields CDR1 SGHRS and CDR2 YFSETQ. CDR3 length: 18 residues. V lost 4 bases and J lost 0; bases outside the gene matches: 10. CDR3: CASSPAASGRMSTDTQYF. CDR3 nucleotides: TGCGCCAGCAGCCCGGCGGCTAGCGGGAGGATGAGCACAGATACGCAGTATTTT.

This clone has more than one count but fewer than ten. The chain carries TRBV4-1 and TRBJ1-2; D gene uncertain. V was cut by 0 bases and J by 8 bases, with 19 bases left in between. This CDR3 is built from 16 residues. Per the germline V gene, CDR1 is MGHRA and CDR2 is YSYEKL. The CDR3 DNA is TGCGCCAGCAGCCAAGATAGGCAGGTTGTTGGTTTGGGCTACACCTTC. It translates to CASSQDRQVVGLGYTF.

This rearrangement joins TRBV7-3 to TRBJ2-2; TRBD2 agrees at 10 bases. Germline CDR1 is SGHTA and CDR2 is FQGTGA. V was pared by 0 bases and J by 6 bases, with 10 bases of the junction left unmatched. The CDR3 extends over 18 amino acids. CDR3 protein: CASSLTALAGTVAGELFF. The CDR3 nucleotides read TGTGCCAGCAGCTTAACGGCACTAGCGGGAACCGTGGCCGGGGAGCTGTTTTTT.

As to this clone: This sample includes further DNA sequences coding for the same CDR3. The chain carries TRBV29-1 and TRBJ1-1; perhaps TRBD1 as D (5 bases). The CDR3 contains 14 residues. V was clipped by 1 base and J by 1 base, with 10 bases between them. CDR1 SQVTM and CDR2 ANQGSEA come from the germline V gene. The CDR3 coding sequence is TGCAGCGTTGAAGTCGGGGGTCGGAACACTGAAGCTTTCTTT. Encoded protein: CSVEVGGRNTEAFF.

This rearrangement joins TRBV25-1 to TRBJ1-2; possible D gene TRBD1, 6 bases. Per germline, CDR1 MGHDK and CDR2 SYGVNS. V lost 10 bases to trimming and J lost 6 bases, with 15 bases between them. This CDR3 comprises 12 residues. CDR3 in DNA: TGTGCCACCACGGTAGGGGACAATGGCTACACCTTC. Translating it yields CATTVGDNGYTF.

The chain carries TRBV2 and TRBJ2-7; 13 nucleotides agree with TRBD2. The CDR3 contains 20 residues. From germline, CDR1 is SNHLY and CDR2 FYNNEI. V was pared by 3 bases and J by 3 bases, with 17 bases of the junction left unmatched. Written as DNA, the CDR3 is TGTGCCAGCAGTGACGGGATACTAGCGGGAGGGCCGAATCATCACTACGAGCAGTACTTC. Protein: CASSDGILAGGPNHHYEQYF. Supplemented by reference TRBV2 and TRBJ2-7, the full variable domain reads EPEVTQTPSHQVTQMGQEVILRCVPISNHLYFYWYRQILGQKVEFLVSFYNNEISEKSEIFDDQFSVERPDGSNFTLKIRSTKLEDSAMYFCASSDGILAGGPNHHYEQYFGPGTRLTVT.

CDR3 bases: TGTGCCATCAGTGAGCCGACGGTTGGAGCCTACAATGAGCAGTTCTTC. Protein product: CAISEPTVGAYNEQFF. The gene calls are TRBV10-3 and TRBJ2-1; unclear D gene. CDR1 is ENHRY, CDR2 SYGVKD, per germline. The CDR3 length is 16 residues. V was clipped by 2 bases and J by 2 bases, with 13 bases between them.

The chain couples TRBV7-8 to TRBJ1-4, with D perhaps matching TRBD1 (5 bases). The CDR3 is 16 amino acids. Trimming left V 1 base short and J 1 base short, with 10 bases between. Germline V gene lookup returns CDR1 SGHVS and CDR2 FQNEAQ. The CDR3 protein is CASSLGRVITNEKLFF. CDR3 sequence (DNA): TGTGCCAGCAGCTTAGGCAGGGTGATAACTAATGAAAAACTGTTTTTT. Full variable domain (missing parts from reference TRBV7-8 and TRBJ1-4): GAGVSQSPRYKVAKRGQDVALRCDPISGHVSLFWYQQALGQGPEFLTYFQNEAQLDKSGLPSDRFFAERPEGSVSTLKIQRTQQEDSAVYLCASSLGRVITNEKLFFGSGTQLSVL.

The chain carries TRBV27 and TRBJ2-5; D unresolved. The germline CDR1 and CDR2 sequences are MNHEY and SMNVEV (reference sequence). The CDR3 has 12 residues. V lost 3 bases to trimming and J lost 7 bases, with 9 bases between them. The DNA of the CDR3 is TGTGCCAGCAGTTTTGGGTCGGGGACCCAGTACTTC. As protein: CASSFGSGTQYF.

CDR3 in amino acids: CASSLDSGQERRNTF. CDR3 bases: TGTGCCAGCAGCTTAGATTCCGGACAGGAAAGGAGAAACACCTTC. The chain couples TRBV7-9 to TRBJ1-2; 7 bases fit TRBD1. J lost 12 bases, V lost 1 base, and 14 bases had no gene match. Germline CDR1 reads SEHNR; CDR2 reads FQNEAQ (reference sequence). This CDR3 has 15 amino acids.

This rearrangement joins TRBV7-9 to TRBJ1-1, with D maybe TRBD1 (6 bases). Germline V CDR1 and CDR2: SEHNR, FQNEAQ (reference sequence). The germline V and J ends were trimmed by 1 base and 5 bases, with 14 bases remaining between them. The CDR3 has 15 residues. For the CDR3, the DNA is TGTGCCAGCAGCTTAGTCGGACAGACGGGGACTGAAGCTTTCTTT. Protein: CASSLVGQTGTEAFF.

Details on this clone: At the DNA level, this CDR3 is encoded by other sequences in the same sample as well. V is TRBV6-1 and J is TRBJ2-7; no reliable D call. The CDR3 contains 14 residues. Between the trimmed V and J ends, which lost 3 bases and 2 bases, there was a span of 11 bases. The germline V gene has CDR1 MNHNS and CDR2 SASEGT. The CDR3 spells CASSEAGSTYEQYF. CDR3 nucleotide sequence: TGTGCCAGCAGTGAGGCAGGTTCAACCTACGAGCAGTACTTC.

The chain employs TRBV9 and TRBJ2-1, with D perhaps TRBD1 (6 bases). The V gene lost 0 bases and the J gene lost 3 bases, with 7 bases spanning the gap. This CDR3 has 14 residues. CDR1 SGDLS and CDR2 YYNGEE come from the germline V gene. The CDR3 loop reads CASSVDRDYNEQFF. The CDR3 coding sequence is TGTGCCAGCAGCGTAGACAGGGACTACAATGAGCAGTTCTTC. Combining the CDR3 with reference TRBV9 and TRBJ2-1 gives the whole variable domain DSGVTQTPKHLITATGQRVTLRCSPRSGDLSVYWYQQSLDQGLQFLIQYYNGEERAKGNILERFSAQQFPDLHSELNLSSLELGDSALYFCASSVDRDYNEQFFGPGTRLTVL.

The chain combines TRBV4-1 with TRBJ1-1, with D possibly TRBD1 on 5 matching bases. The V end was cut by 8 bases, the J end by 3 bases, with 13 bases between. Germline values: CDR1 MGHRA, CDR2 YSYEKL. CDR3 length: 13 amino acids. CDR3 protein: CASGSDRDTEAFF. CDR3 sequence (DNA): TGCGCCAGCGGGTCAGACAGAGACACTGAAGCTTTCTTT.

With respect to this clone: At one of its ends the junction is not consistent with the germline gene, which may arise from a read error. The chain carries TRBV2 and TRBJ2-5, with 14 bases matching TRBD2. Per the germline V gene, CDR1 is SNHLY and CDR2 is FYNNEI. The CDR3 spans 19 residues. The CDR3 sequence: CASPPSGLAGEGAEENQYF. The CDR3 DNA sequence: TGTGCCAGCCCCCCGTCGGGACTAGCGGGAGAAGGGGCGGAAGAGAACCAGTACTTC.

The chain is built from TRBV9 and TRBJ1-4, with D unresolved. V lost 2 bases, J lost 4 bases, and 12 bases lay in between. CDR1 SGDLS and CDR2 YYNGEE come from the germline V gene. The CDR3 contains 15 residues. The CDR3 here is CASSVGMVGNEKLFF. The CDR3 coding sequence is TGTGCCAGCAGCGTGGGGATGGTCGGTAATGAAAAACTGTTTTTT.

The chain is built from TRBV19 and TRBJ2-7, with TRBD2 identical over 8 bases. J lost 0 bases, V lost 7 bases, and 8 bases had no gene match. This CDR3 comprises 15 residues. CDR1 and CDR2 (germline): LNHDA, SQIVND (reference sequence). The CDR3 nucleotides read TGTGCCAGTACCCCCCGGGGGGGGTCCTCCTACGAGCAGTACTTC. Translating gives CASTPRGGSSYEQYF.

This rearrangement joins TRBV18 to TRBJ2-1; no firm D call. V shed 2 bases and J shed 8 bases, with 4 bases lying between them. The CDR3 is 11 amino acids. Germline CDR1 reads KGHSH; CDR2 reads LQKENI. The CDR3 region is CASSPVDEQFF. The CDR3 coding sequence is TGTGCCAGCTCACCAGTGGATGAGCAGTTCTTC.

This rearrangement joins TRBV10-3 to TRBJ2-1, with 7 bases identical to TRBD2. CDR3 length equals 15 residues. The junction had 15 bases not matched to a gene; V was cut back by 10 bases and J by 6 bases. Germline values: CDR1 ENHRY, CDR2 SYGVKD. The CDR3 sequence is CASQGEAGVTNEQFF. For the CDR3, the DNA is TGTGCCAGCCAAGGGGAGGCGGGAGTCACCAATGAGCAGTTCTTC.

The gene calls are TRBV7-9 and TRBJ1-5, with 12 bases aligning to TRBD1. V shed 4 bases, J shed 1 base, and the junction held 2 bases outside the gene matches. The germline CDR1 and CDR2 sequences are SEHNR and FQNEAQ (reference sequence). The CDR3 is 16 residues long. The CDR3 bases are TGTGCCAGCAGCTCGGGGACAGGGGGCAGCAATCAGCCCCAGCATTTT. The encoded protein is CASSSGTGGSNQPQHF.

The chain couples TRBV27 to TRBJ1-2; a possible D gene is TRBD1 (6 bases). The CDR3 is 14 residues long. The germline V and J ends were trimmed by 6 bases and 2 bases, with 13 bases remaining between them. CDR1 is MNHEY and CDR2 is SMNVEV in the germline V gene (reference sequence). Written as DNA, the CDR3 is TGTGCCAGCAGGCGAGGGGGGGCCAACTATGGCTACACCTTC. It yields the protein CASRRGGANYGYTF.

The chain combines TRBV27 with TRBJ2-1; 7 bases match TRBD2. CDR1 is MNHEY, CDR2 SMNVEV, per germline (reference sequence). This CDR3 region has 13 residues. V lost 6 bases to trimming and J lost 9 bases; unmatched junction nucleotides: 8. The CDR3 sequence is CASRIGGSFEQFF. DNA of the CDR3: TGTGCCAGCAGGATAGGCGGGAGTTTTGAGCAGTTCTTC.

Comment on this clone: Other DNA sequences in this specimen translate into the identical CDR3. The chain has TRBV27 and TRBJ2-7, with D possibly being TRBD2 (5 bases). This CDR3 is built from 11 residues. Germline V gene lookup returns CDR1 MNHEY and CDR2 SMNVEV (reference sequence). V was clipped by 7 bases and J by 6 bases, with 10 bases between them. The chain's CDR3 is CASTLAGEQYF. CDR3 DNA sequence: TGTGCCAGCACCCTCGCGGGCGAGCAGTACTTC.

The J gene is TRBJ1-4, the V gene TRBV7-9; no definite D call. This CDR3 is built from 12 residues. V was cut by 3 bases and J by 13 bases, with 12 bases left in between. CDR1 is SEHNR, CDR2 FQNEAQ, per germline (reference sequence). CDR3 sequence reads: CASSLLPDRLFF. The CDR3 nucleotides read TGTGCCAGCAGCTTGCTCCCGGATAGACTGTTTTTT.

With respect to this clone: In the same sample, other DNA sequences code for this CDR3. This chain uses TRBV9 with TRBJ2-7, with 7 bases aligning to TRBD1. CDR1 and CDR2 (germline): SGDLS, YYNGEE. V lost 0 bases and J lost 3; bases outside the gene matches: 3. CDR3 length: 14 residues. CDR3 bases: TGTGCCAGCAGCGTAGGTCCAGGGGGCTACGAGCAGTACTTC. This encodes CASSVGPGGYEQYF. Full variable domain (remainder filled in from reference TRBV9 and TRBJ2-7): DSGVTQTPKHLITATGQRVTLRCSPRSGDLSVYWYQQSLDQGLQFLIQYYNGEERAKGNILERFSAQQFPDLHSELNLSSLELGDSALYFCASSVGPGGYEQYFGPGTRLTVT.

This sequence joins TRBV6-1 and TRBJ2-1; TRBD1 aligns across 7 bases. Germline loops: CDR1 MNHNS, CDR2 SASEGT. The CDR3 covers 14 residues. Trimming at V came to 6 bases and at J to 7 bases, leaving 9 bases not matched to a gene. The CDR3 protein is CASRDLRGRNEQFF. CDR3 nucleotide sequence: TGTGCCAGCAGAGACCTCAGGGGGAGAAATGAGCAGTTCTTC.

This rearrangement joins TRBV9 to TRBJ2-5; possibly TRBD1 for D (6 bases). CDR3 length: 16 amino acids. CDR1 and CDR2 (germline): SGDLS, YYNGEE. Trimming stripped 4 bases from V and 1 base from J, with 17 bases between. The CDR3 loop reads CASSPRVARGQETQYF. CDR3 sequence (DNA): TGTGCCAGCAGCCCCCGGGTAGCCAGGGGCCAAGAGACCCAGTACTTC.

This rearrangement joins TRBV9 to TRBJ2-2; D might be TRBD2 (6 bases). Germline V CDR1 and CDR2: SGDLS, YYNGEE. Trimming removed 1 base at V and 3 bases at J, with 22 bases between. CDR3 length: 19 residues. CDR3 sequence: CASSVYSGDRLGDTGELFF. The CDR3 DNA reads TGTGCCAGCAGCGTATATTCGGGGGACCGCCTTGGTGACACCGGGGAGCTGTTTTTT.

J is TRBJ2-3 and V is TRBV5-4; 7 nucleotides line up with TRBD1. Trimming took 1 base from V and 12 from J; bases not matched to a gene: 8. The germline V gene encodes CDR1 SGHNT and CDR2 YYREEE (reference sequence). There are 13 residues in the CDR3. The DNA of the CDR3 is TGTGCCAGCAGCTTGCTGGCACAGGGGAATCAGTATTTT. It encodes CASSLLAQGNQYF.